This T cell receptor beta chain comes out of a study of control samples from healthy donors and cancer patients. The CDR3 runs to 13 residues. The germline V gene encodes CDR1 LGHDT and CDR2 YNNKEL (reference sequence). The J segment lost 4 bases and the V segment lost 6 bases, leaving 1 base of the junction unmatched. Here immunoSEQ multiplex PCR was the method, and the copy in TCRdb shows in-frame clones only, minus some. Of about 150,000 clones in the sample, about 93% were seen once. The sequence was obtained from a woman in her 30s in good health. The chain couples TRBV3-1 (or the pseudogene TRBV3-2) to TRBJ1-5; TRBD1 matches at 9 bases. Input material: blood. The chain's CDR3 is CASSGTGNQPQHF. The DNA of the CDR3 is TGTGCCAGCAGTGGGACAGGGAATCAGCCCCAGCATTTT.